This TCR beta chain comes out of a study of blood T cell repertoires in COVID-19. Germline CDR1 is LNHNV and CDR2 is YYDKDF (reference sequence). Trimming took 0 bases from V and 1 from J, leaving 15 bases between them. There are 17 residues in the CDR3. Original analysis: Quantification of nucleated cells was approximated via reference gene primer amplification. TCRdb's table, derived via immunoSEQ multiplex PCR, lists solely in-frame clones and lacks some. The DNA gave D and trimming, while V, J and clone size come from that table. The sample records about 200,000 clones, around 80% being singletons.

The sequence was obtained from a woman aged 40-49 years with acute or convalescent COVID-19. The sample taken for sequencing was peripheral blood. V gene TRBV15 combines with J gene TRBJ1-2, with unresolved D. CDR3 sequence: CATSRDMSKRINYGYTF. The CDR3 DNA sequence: TGTGCCACCAGCAGAGATATGAGTAAACGAATTAACTATGGCTACACCTTC. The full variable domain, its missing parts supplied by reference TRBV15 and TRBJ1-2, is DAMVIQNPRYQVTQFGKPVTLSCSQTLNHNVMYWYQQKSSQAPKLLFHYYDKDFNNEADTPDNFQSRRPNTSFCFLDIRSPGLGDTAMYLCATSRDMSKRINYGYTFGSGTRLTVV.